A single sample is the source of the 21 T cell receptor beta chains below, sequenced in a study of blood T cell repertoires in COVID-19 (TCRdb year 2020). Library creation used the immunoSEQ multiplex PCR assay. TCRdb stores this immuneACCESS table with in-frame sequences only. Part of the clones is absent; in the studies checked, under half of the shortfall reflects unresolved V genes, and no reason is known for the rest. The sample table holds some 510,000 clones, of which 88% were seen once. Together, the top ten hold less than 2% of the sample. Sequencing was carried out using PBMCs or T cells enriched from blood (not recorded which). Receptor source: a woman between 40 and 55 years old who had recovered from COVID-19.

CDR3 DNA: TGTGCCAGCAGTGAGCCACAGGGGAACACTGAAGCTTTCTTT. Its protein is CASSEPQGNTEAFF. V is TRBV6-1 and J is TRBJ1-1, with D maybe TRBD1 (6 bases). The germline gives CDR1 MNHNS, CDR2 SASEGT. There are 14 residues in the CDR3. Trimming left V 3 bases short and J 1 base short, with 9 bases between.

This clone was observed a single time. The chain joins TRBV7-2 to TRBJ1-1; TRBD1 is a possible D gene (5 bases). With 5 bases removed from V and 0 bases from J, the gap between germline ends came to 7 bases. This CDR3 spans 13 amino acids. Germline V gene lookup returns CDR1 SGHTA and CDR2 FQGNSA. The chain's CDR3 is CASSTGLNTEAFF. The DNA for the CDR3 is TGTGCCAGCAGCACAGGTTTGAACACTGAAGCTTTCTTT.

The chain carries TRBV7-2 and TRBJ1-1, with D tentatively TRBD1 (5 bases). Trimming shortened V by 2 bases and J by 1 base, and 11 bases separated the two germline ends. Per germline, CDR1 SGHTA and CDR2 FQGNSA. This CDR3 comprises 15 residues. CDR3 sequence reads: CASSLLGRTNTEAFF. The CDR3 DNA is TGTGCCAGCAGCTTATTGGGGCGGACGAACACTGAAGCTTTCTTT.

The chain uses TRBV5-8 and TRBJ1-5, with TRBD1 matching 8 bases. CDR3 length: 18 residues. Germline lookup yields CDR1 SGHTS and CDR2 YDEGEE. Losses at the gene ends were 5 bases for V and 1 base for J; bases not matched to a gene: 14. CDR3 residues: CASRLRTGRGKSNQPQHF. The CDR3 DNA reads TGTGCCAGCAGACTCAGGACAGGGCGGGGAAAAAGCAATCAGCCCCAGCATTTT.

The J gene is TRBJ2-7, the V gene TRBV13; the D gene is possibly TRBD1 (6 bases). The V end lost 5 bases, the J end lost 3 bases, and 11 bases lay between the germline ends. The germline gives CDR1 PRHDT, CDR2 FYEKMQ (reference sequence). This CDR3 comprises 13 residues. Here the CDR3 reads CASSPLDSYEQYF. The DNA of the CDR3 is TGTGCCAGCAGCCCCCTGGACAGCTACGAGCAGTACTTC. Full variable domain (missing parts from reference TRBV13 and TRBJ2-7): AAGVIQSPRHLIKEKRETATLKCYPIPRHDTVYWYQQGPGQDPQFLISFYEKMQSDKGSIPDRFSAQQFSDYHSELNMSSLELGDSALYFCASSPLDSYEQYFGPGTRLTVT.

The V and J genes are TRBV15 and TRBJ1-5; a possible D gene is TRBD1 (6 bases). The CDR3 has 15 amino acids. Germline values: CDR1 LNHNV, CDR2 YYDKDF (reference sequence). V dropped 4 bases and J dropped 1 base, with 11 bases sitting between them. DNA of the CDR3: TGTGCCACCAGCAACTACAGGGTGAGCAATCAGCCCCAGCATTTT. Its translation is CATSNYRVSNQPQHF.

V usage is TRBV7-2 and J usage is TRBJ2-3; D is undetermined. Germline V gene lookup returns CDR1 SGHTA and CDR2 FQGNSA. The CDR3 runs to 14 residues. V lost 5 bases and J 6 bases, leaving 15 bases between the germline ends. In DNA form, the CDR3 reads TGTGCCAGCAGCATAAAAGCGCCCCCCGATACGCAGTATTTT. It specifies CASSIKAPPDTQYF.

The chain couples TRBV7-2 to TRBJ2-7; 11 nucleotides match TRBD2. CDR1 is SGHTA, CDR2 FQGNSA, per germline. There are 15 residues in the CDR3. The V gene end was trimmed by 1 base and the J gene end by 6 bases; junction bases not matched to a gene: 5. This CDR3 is CASSLGGLAGGEQYF. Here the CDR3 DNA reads TGTGCCAGCAGCTTAGGTGGGCTAGCGGGAGGCGAGCAGTACTTC.

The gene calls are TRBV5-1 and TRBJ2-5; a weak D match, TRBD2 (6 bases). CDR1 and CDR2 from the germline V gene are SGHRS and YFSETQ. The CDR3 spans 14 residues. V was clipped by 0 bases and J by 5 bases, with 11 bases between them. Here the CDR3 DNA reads TGCGCCAGCAGCTTGGGCGGGAACGCTGAGACCCAGTACTTC. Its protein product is CASSLGGNAETQYF.

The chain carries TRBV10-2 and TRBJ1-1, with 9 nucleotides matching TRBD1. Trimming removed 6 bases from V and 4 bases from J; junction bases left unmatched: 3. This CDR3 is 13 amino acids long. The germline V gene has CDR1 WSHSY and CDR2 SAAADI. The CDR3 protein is CASSGQGSTEAFF. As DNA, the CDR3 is TGCGCCAGCAGCGGACAGGGGAGCACTGAAGCTTTCTTT.

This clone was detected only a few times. The CDR3 sequence: CASKIQGDQETQYF. The CDR3 DNA reads as TGTGCCAGCAAGATTCAGGGGGATCAAGAGACCCAGTACTTC. The chain has TRBV27 and TRBJ2-5, with TRBD1 identical over 7 bases. V was clipped by 7 bases and J by 2 bases; unmatched bases: 7. Germline V gene sequence: CDR1 MNHEY, CDR2 SMNVEV (reference sequence). This CDR3 is built from 14 residues.

The CDR3 DNA reads as TGTGCCAGCAGTCTACGGACTAGCATTGAGCAGTTCTTC. Its protein is CASSLRTSIEQFF. V usage is TRBV27 and J usage is TRBJ2-1, with 8 bases identical to TRBD2. CDR3 length: 13 amino acids. V shed 5 bases and J 9 bases; nucleotides not matched to a gene: 6. Per the germline V gene, CDR1 is MNHEY and CDR2 is SMNVEV (reference sequence).

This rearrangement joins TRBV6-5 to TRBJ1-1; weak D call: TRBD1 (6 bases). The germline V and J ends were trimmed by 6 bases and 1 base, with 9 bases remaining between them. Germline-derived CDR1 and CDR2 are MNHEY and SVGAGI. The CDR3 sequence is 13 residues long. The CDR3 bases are TGTGCCAGCAGGGTGACAGGGAACACTGAAGCTTTCTTT. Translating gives CASRVTGNTEAFF.

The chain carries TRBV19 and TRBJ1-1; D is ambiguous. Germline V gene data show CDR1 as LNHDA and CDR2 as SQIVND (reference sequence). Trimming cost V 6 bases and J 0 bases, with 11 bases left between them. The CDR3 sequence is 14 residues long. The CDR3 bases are TGTGCCAGTAGGCTGGGCAGCTTGAACACTGAAGCTTTCTTT. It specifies CASRLGSLNTEAFF.

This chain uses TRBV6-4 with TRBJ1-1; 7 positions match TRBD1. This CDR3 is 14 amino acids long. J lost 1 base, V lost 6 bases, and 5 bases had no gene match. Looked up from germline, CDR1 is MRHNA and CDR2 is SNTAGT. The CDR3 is CASSAGQENTEAFF. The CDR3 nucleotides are TGTGCCAGCAGCGCCGGACAGGAGAACACTGAAGCTTTCTTT.

The CDR3: CASSPSLGTRAYEQYF. The CDR3 DNA follows: TGTGCCAGCAGTCCCTCCCTCGGGACTCGGGCCTACGAGCAGTACTTC. The chain combines TRBV27 with TRBJ2-7, with D tentatively TRBD2 (6 bases). The germline gives CDR1 MNHEY, CDR2 SMNVEV (reference sequence). The V and J ends lost 5 bases and 2 bases respectively, with 19 bases between them. The CDR3 contains 16 residues.

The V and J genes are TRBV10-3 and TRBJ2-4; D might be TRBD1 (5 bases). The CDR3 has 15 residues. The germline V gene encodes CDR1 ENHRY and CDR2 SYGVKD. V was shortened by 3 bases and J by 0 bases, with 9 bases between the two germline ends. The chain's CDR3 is CAISDLREAKNIQYF. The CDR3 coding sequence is TGTGCCATCAGTGACCTCAGGGAAGCCAAAAACATTCAGTACTTC.

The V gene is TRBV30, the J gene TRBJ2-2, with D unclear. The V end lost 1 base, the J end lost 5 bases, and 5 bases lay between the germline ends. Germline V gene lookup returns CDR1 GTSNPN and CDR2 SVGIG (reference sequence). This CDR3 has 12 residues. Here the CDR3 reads CAWSGSTGELFF. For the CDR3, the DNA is TGTGCCTGGAGTGGTTCGACCGGGGAGCTGTTTTTT.

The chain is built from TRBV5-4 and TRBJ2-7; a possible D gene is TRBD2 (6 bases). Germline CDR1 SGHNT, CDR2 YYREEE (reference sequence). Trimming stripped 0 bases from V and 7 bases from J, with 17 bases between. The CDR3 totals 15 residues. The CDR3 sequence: CASSLGGAGSLEQYF. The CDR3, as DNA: TGTGCCAGCAGCTTGGGTGGGGCGGGATCTTTGGAGCAGTACTTC.

This CDR3 reads CASSRSGRRGEQFF. The CDR3 coding sequence is TGTGCCAGCAGCCGTAGCGGGAGAAGGGGTGAGCAGTTCTTC. The chain has TRBV6-7 and TRBJ2-1; 9 nucleotides agree with TRBD2. TRBV6-7 is reported as an ORF; its role is uncertain. The trim removed 6 bases at V and 9 bases at J, leaving 9 bases unmatched. The CDR3 extends over 14 amino acids.

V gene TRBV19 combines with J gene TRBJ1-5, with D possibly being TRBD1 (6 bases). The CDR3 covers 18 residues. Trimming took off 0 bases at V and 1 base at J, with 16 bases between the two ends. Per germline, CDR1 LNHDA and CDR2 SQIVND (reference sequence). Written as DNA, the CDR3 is TGTGCCAGTAGTATAGATCCGGCGGGGGCGCAGAGCAATCAGCCCCAGCATTTT. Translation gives CASSIDPAGAQSNQPQHF.